The following is a T cell receptor (beta chain) sequence with its context. The entry originates in a study of technical replicates of blood from a few donors. The germline gives CDR1 GTSNPN, CDR2 SVGIG (reference sequence). The CDR3 is made up of 13 amino acids. Trimming removed 2 bases at V and 7 bases at J, with 14 bases between. Sequencing was performed with immunoSEQ multiplex PCR; in TCRdb, only in-frame clones are kept and a portion is missing. The sample lists fewer than 15,000 clones, about 94% occurring once. The V and J genes are TRBV30 and TRBJ2-5, with a tentative D call TRBD1 (6 bases). This TCR derives from a human donor in good health. What was sequenced was PBMCs. CDR3 region: CAWSRVGAGTQYF. In nucleotides, the CDR3 is TGTGCCTGGAGTCGGGTGGGGGCCGGGACCCAGTACTTC.